This record covers a single T cell receptor (beta chain). This clonotype was seen only a few times. Its antigen has not been determined. Base qualities are not provided; no much larger clone lies one nucleotide away. This entry belongs to a study of T cells after yellow fever vaccination (dated by TCRdb to the late 2010s). About the investigation overall: The SMART-Seq v4 Ultra Low Input RNA kit was used to prepare libraries from fractions with low cell numbers. Bulk PBMC replicates and cell subsets were isolated from blood drawn at multiple timepoints before and after both primary and secondary immunization. The cohort comprised two healthy male donors, one aged 18 to 29 and one aged 30 to 39 years. To follow T-cell clones before and after primary and booster YFV17D yellow fever vaccination, bulk TCR alpha and beta repertoires were sequenced over time.

According to the study, the label for this sample's treatment or condition signals: live attenuated yellow fever vaccine strain. At each blood-draw timepoint, two biological replicates of bulk PBMCs were collected. A standard Ficoll-Paque protocol was used to isolate PBMCs from peripheral blood. RNA was extracted with TriZol from bulk PBMCs, CD4 and CD8 fractions, and dextramer-positive and dextramer-negative fractions. What the study reported, not specific to this receptor: Computational filtering was required because FACS-sorted repertoires could contain abundant contaminating clonotypes from the bulk population. A small share of clonotypes occurred in both CD4 and CD8 compartments, likely arising from convergent recombination. Because only two donors were included in the study, the extent to which the findings can be generalized is limited. The secondary T-cell response was found to be weaker but faster than the primary response, with a peak reached on day 5 rather than on day 15. After the booster, most of the clones that had expanded following primary vaccination were detected again (roughly 97% of CD4 and around 88% of CD8), which suggests that memory was broadly maintained.

Deletion took 3 bases off V and 9 bases off J, with a span of 10 bases between the germline ends. Including cysteine and phenylalanine, the CDR3 has 12 amino acids. CDR3 DNA only is kept here, 36 bases in frame from base 1. CDR1 and CDR2, per the germline V gene, are KGHSH and LQKENI. Synthesis of TCR cDNA relied on 5'RACE template switching, a step that introduced a universal primer site along with unique molecular identifiers. Priming of cDNA synthesis was performed from both the TCR alpha and TCR beta constant segments. Library amplification used two PCR steps, and the second PCR step added sample barcodes and sequencing adapters. Sequencing of libraries was performed on Illumina HiSeq 2500 (2x100 bp) or NovaSeq (2x150 bp). In the authors' own workflow: MIGEC handled demultiplexing of reads and collapsing into UMI consensus sequences, while MiXCR performed V(D)J alignment. Vaccine-responding clonotypes were identified with edgeR using replicate PBMC samples, with FDR below 0.01 and a log2 fold change above 5 up to day 15 being required. Each bulk clonotype received a CD4 or CD8 identity based on whether the sequenced CD4 or CD8 repertoire contained that clonotype at higher abundance. TCRdb reanalyzed the raw reads on its own, using fastp at Q25 for trimming and MiXCR for clone calling, and kept in-frame beta chains. One record per CDR3 amino acid sequence lists the most common genes and DNA. The V and J calls and clone size are TCRdb's, not the authors'. The sample table lists around 350,000 distinct CDR3 sequences, about 6% of them with a count of one. The top ten clonotypes cover 15% of the sample.

This sequence uses TRBV18 and TRBJ2-3; TRBD1 is a possible D gene, resting on 5 matching bases. The sequencing here drew on PBMCs, taken 5 days after the yellow fever booster vaccination. This clonotype was sampled from a man aged 30-40 years who received the YFV17D yellow fever vaccine. CDR3 reads: CASSPQDKTQYF. The DNA reads TGTGCCAGCTCACCTCAGGACAAGACGCAGTATTTT.